This T cell receptor beta chain came from a study of CD4 T cells in relation to SARS-CoV-2 and coronaviruses. For the study at large: Median patient age was nearly 40 years, spanning 21 to 72 years.

Survey-level TCR-beta sequencing used DNA from CEF-cultured naive and memory CD4+ T cells. Assay: immunoSEQ multiplex PCR; the TCRdb copy retains only in-frame clones and omits some. The repertoire consists of about 36,000 clones, with around four fifths occurring once and the leading ten covering about 2.5%. This CDR3 spans 15 amino acids. V was clipped by 5 bases and J by 2 bases, with 12 bases between them. Germline V gene data show CDR1 as SGHAT and CDR2 as FQNNGV. Remarks on this clone: Its antigen is as yet unknown.

Naive and memory CD4+ T cells were separated from cryopreserved PBMCs. Naive or memory CD4+ cells were cultured 1:1 with T cell-depleted PBMCs plus CEF. This clonotype originated in an adult with COVID-19. This chain joins TRBV11-2 and TRBJ2-2, with D possibly matching TRBD2 (6 bases). Sequences were obtained from memory CD4+ T cells from PBMCs, cultured in vitro. The CDR3 DNA sequence: TGTGCCAGCAGCCCTTTAGCGGTAAACACCGGGGAGCTGTTTTTT. Translation: CASSPLAVNTGELFF.